This is a list of T cell receptor beta chains from one sample in a study of blood T cell repertoires in COVID-19. Some clones are missing from TCRdb's copy, which holds only in-frame ones; the method was immunoSEQ multiplex PCR. The table records 150,000 to 200,000 clones, approximately 80% of them present only once. The sequenced sample was peripheral blood. The receptors shown here come from a woman older than 75 with active or convalescent COVID-19. The CDR3 runs from the conserved cysteine through the conserved F or W. Each record gives: clone size, D gene, V gene, J gene, CDR3 protein, CDR3 DNA. The D gene is left open where the match is weak. The listing skips clone size in some rows; elsewhere it reads once, few, many or a size class.

NA	NA	TRBV29-1	TRBJ2-6	CSVARDTDSGANVLTF	TGCAGCGTTGCAAGGGACACCGACTCTGGGGCCAACGTCCTGACTTTC
NA	NA	TRBV19	TRBJ1-1	CASSIDRMNTEAFF	TGTGCCAGTAGTATTGACAGAATGAACACTGAAGCTTTCTTT
NA	TRBD1	TRBV15	TRBJ2-3	CATSRGRQGLSTDTQYF	TGTGCCACCAGCAGAGGGAGACAGGGTCTAAGCACAGATACGCAGTATTTT
NA	TRBD2	TRBV2	TRBJ2-2	CASSPLAGGSTGELFF	TGTGCCAGCAGTCCTCTAGCGGGGGGTAGCACCGGGGAGCTGTTTTTT
NA	TRBD1	TRBV10-2	TRBJ1-6	CASSPRSGTAQGSPLHF	TGCGCCAGCAGTCCTAGAAGTGGGACAGCCCAAGGTTCACCCCTCCACTTT
NA	NA	TRBV19	TRBJ2-2	CASSIAVTEANTGELFF	TGTGCCAGTAGTATAGCGGTGACAGAGGCGAACACCGGGGAGCTGTTTTTT
once	TRBD1	TRBV7-9	TRBJ1-1	CASSLGDRNTEAFF	TGTGCCAGCAGCTTAGGGGACAGGAACACTGAAGCTTTCTTT
NA	TRBD1	TRBV28	TRBJ1-5	CASSPDQGAGNQPQHF	TGTGCCAGCAGTCCCGACCAGGGGGCAGGGAATCAGCCCCAGCATTTT
NA	NA	TRBV7-3	TRBJ2-3	CASSGAGSDTQYF	TGTGCCAGCAGCGGCGCGGGGTCAGATACGCAGTATTTT
once	NA	TRBV4-3	TRBJ2-3	CASSPGGNTDTQYF	TGCGCCAGCAGCCCCGGCGGGAACACAGATACGCAGTATTTT
NA	TRBD2	TRBV7-2	TRBJ2-3	CASSFRRGVTDTQYF	TGTGCCAGCAGCTTCCGGCGGGGGGTCACAGATACGCAGTATTTT
NA	NA	TRBV5-1	TRBJ1-5	CASRPGEANQPQHF	TGCGCCAGCAGACCCGGGGAGGCCAATCAGCCCCAGCATTTT
NA	TRBD1	TRBV10-2	TRBJ2-7	CATRTGALSYEQYF	TGCGCCACGCGGACAGGCGCGCTCTCCTACGAGCAGTACTTC
NA	TRBD1	TRBV9	TRBJ2-1	CASSSDRDPTNEQFF	TGTGCCAGCAGCTCGGACAGGGACCCTACAAATGAGCAGTTCTTC
NA	TRBD1	TRBV6-6	TRBJ2-2	CASSLNRGQANTGELFF	TGTGCCAGCAGTCTTAACAGGGGGCAAGCGAACACCGGGGAGCTGTTTTTT
NA	NA	TRBV28	TRBJ2-1	CASSSPGQALEEEQFF	TGTGCCAGCAGTTCCCCCGGCCAAGCCCTCGAGGAGGAGCAGTTCTTC
NA	TRBD1	TRBV6-1	TRBJ1-1	CASSEGGTGNTEAFF	TGTGCCAGCAGTGAAGGGGGGACAGGGAACACTGAAGCTTTCTTT
NA	NA	TRBV5-8	TRBJ2-3	CASSLASTGGGHTDTQYF	TGTGCCAGCAGCTTGGCCTCGACCGGGGGAGGTCACACAGATACGCAGTATTTT
NA	NA	TRBV6-6	TRBJ1-5	CASSYGRGISNQPQHF	TGTGCCAGCAGTTACGGAAGGGGAATTAGCAATCAGCCCCAGCATTTT
NA	TRBD1	TRBV6-2/TRBV6-3	TRBJ2-5	CASSYPRQGARETQYF	TGTGCCAGCAGTTACCCAAGACAGGGGGCCCGAGAGACCCAGTACTTC
NA	NA	TRBV29-1	TRBJ1-1	CSLSRFGTEAFF	TGCAGCTTGTCCCGGTTTGGCACTGAAGCTTTCTTT
once	TRBD1	TRBV7-7	TRBJ2-7	CASSLYRGYEQYF	TGTGCTAGCAGCTTATACAGGGGTTACGAGCAGTACTTC
NA	TRBD2	TRBV11-1	TRBJ2-1	CASSTRGSSYNEQFF	TGTGCCAGCAGTACGCGGGGGAGCTCCTACAATGAGCAGTTCTTC
NA	TRBD1	TRBV19	TRBJ1-1	CASSRGQANTEAFF	TGTGCCAGTAGTAGGGGACAGGCGAACACTGAAGCTTTCTTT
NA	NA	TRBV7-9	TRBJ1-2	CASSLAGGAEGYTF	TGTGCCAGCAGCTTAGCGGGGGGGGCAGAGGGCTACACCTTC
once	NA	TRBV11-2	TRBJ1-4	CASSFGFSGEKLFF	TGTGCCAGCAGCTTTGGTTTTTCGGGGGAAAAACTGTTTTTT
NA	NA	TRBV6-2/TRBV6-3	TRBJ1-1	CASSSVGRPMNTEAFF	TGTGCCAGCAGCTCGGTGGGGCGGCCCATGAACACTGAAGCTTTCTTT
NA	TRBD1	TRBV24-1	TRBJ1-2	CATSDPRGTGEGGYTF	TGTGCCACCAGTGATCCACGAGGGACAGGGGAAGGAGGCTACACCTTC
NA	TRBD1	TRBV6-6	TRBJ2-1	CASSPPPGQGNNEQFF	TGTGCCAGCAGTCCCCCCCCGGGACAGGGCAACAATGAGCAGTTCTTC
NA	NA	TRBV11-2	TRBJ1-6	CASSPPEAYNSPLHF	TGTGCCAGCAGCCCTCCCGAGGCCTATAATTCACCCCTCCACTTT
NA	NA	TRBV6-6	TRBJ1-1	CASSERELNTEAFF	TGTGCCAGCAGTGAGAGGGAACTGAACACTGAAGCTTTCTTT
NA	TRBD2	TRBV6-1	TRBJ2-2	CASSETSGGALGTGELFF	TGTGCCAGCAGTGAGACTAGCGGGGGGGCCTTGGGCACCGGGGAGCTGTTTTTT
NA	TRBD1	TRBV19	TRBJ1-2	CASSQGVDYGYTF	TGTGCCAGTAGCCAGGGGGTCGACTATGGCTACACCTTC
NA	TRBD1	TRBV7-8	TRBJ2-5	CASSKTGGWETQYF	TGTGCCAGCAGCAAAACAGGGGGCTGGGAGACCCAGTACTTC
NA	NA	TRBV6-5	TRBJ1-1	CASTLGGSGNTEAFF	TGTGCCAGCACCCTAGGGGGAAGCGGGAACACTGAAGCTTTCTTT
once	TRBD1	TRBV27	TRBJ2-7	CASSPAGGYYEQYF	TGTGCCAGCTCCCCCGCAGGGGGCTATTACGAGCAGTACTTC
once	TRBD2	TRBV19	TRBJ2-3	CASSARLAGGTDTQYF	TGTGCCAGTAGTGCCCGTCTAGCGGGGGGCACAGATACGCAGTATTTT
NA	NA	TRBV5-4	TRBJ1-5	CASSVWGGHQPQHF	TGTGCCAGCAGCGTTTGGGGGGGACATCAGCCCCAGCATTTT
few	NA	TRBV3-1/TRBV3-2	TRBJ1-1	CASSHTRRAEAFF	TGTGCCAGCAGCCATACCCGGAGGGCTGAAGCTTTCTTT
NA	TRBD1	TRBV7-9	TRBJ2-5	CASNPGTEQETQYF	TGTGCCAGCAACCCCGGGACAGAACAAGAGACCCAGTACTTC
NA	TRBD1	TRBV30	TRBJ1-2	CAWREKQGPVYGYTF	TGTGCCTGGAGGGAAAAACAGGGGCCTGTCTATGGCTACACCTTC
NA	NA	TRBV18	TRBJ2-2	CASSPVTGQNTGELFF	TGTGCCAGCTCACCAGTAACAGGCCAAAACACCGGGGAGCTGTTTTTT
NA	NA	TRBV11-2	TRBJ1-6	CASSPDRSSYNSPLHF	TGTGCCAGCAGCCCTGACAGGAGCTCCTATAATTCACCCCTCCACTTT
few	NA	TRBV18	TRBJ1-6	CASSPQESGITDNSPLHF	TGTGCCAGCTCACCACAAGAATCGGGTATCACTGATAATTCACCCCTCCACTTT
few	TRBD1	TRBV27	TRBJ2-1	CASSPIDRGSYNEQFF	TGTGCCAGCAGCCCGATCGACAGGGGATCCTACAATGAGCAGTTCTTC
NA	NA	TRBV19	TRBJ1-2	CASSTPGHPYGYTF	TGTGCCAGTAGTACCCCGGGACACCCCTATGGCTACACCTTC
NA	TRBD2	TRBV5-1	TRBJ2-7	CASTPLAGGEYEQYF	TGCGCCAGCACCCCCTTGGCTGGGGGGGAATACGAGCAGTACTTC
NA	NA	TRBV7-2	TRBJ1-5	CASREDSGYNQPQHF	TGTGCCAGCAGAGAAGACAGTGGGTACAATCAGCCCCAGCATTTT
NA	NA	TRBV7-2	TRBJ1-1	CASSQGRGTEAFF	TGTGCCAGCAGCCAAGGCAGGGGCACTGAAGCTTTCTTT
NA	NA	TRBV4-3	TRBJ1-2	CASSQETGGGYNYGYTF	TGCGCCAGCAGCCAAGAAACCGGCGGCGGTTACAACTATGGCTACACCTTC
NA	NA	TRBV4-3	TRBJ1-1	CASSQVGTAEAFF	TGCGCCAGCAGCCAAGTAGGAACAGCTGAAGCTTTCTTT
NA	TRBD1	TRBV7-2	TRBJ1-4	CASSNPVGQGYEKLFF	TGTGCCAGCAGCAACCCGGTGGGACAGGGTTATGAAAAACTGTTTTTT
NA	NA	TRBV6-6	TRBJ2-7	CASSFGGEQYF	TGTGCCAGCAGTTTCGGGGGCGAGCAGTACTTC
NA	NA	TRBV3-1/TRBV3-2	TRBJ2-3	CASGRGITDTQYF	TGTGCCAGCGGCAGAGGCATCACAGATACGCAGTATTTT